Presented here are 4 T cell receptor beta chains from one specimen sequenced in a study of blood T cell repertoires in COVID-19. Repertoires were generated with immunoSEQ multiplex PCR, while TCRdb's copy carries only in-frame clones and drops some. The sample includes about 69,000 clones, 75% to 85% seen only once; the top ten take approximately 50%. Sequenced sample: peripheral blood. Receptors were obtained from a human donor in a cohort sampled during active COVID-19.

There are a few counts of this clone. CDR3 loop: CASTMGAPGNTIYF. For the CDR3, the DNA is TGTGCCAGTACTATGGGGGCTCCCGGAAACACCATATATTTT. This chain links TRBV2 with TRBJ1-3, with D possibly being TRBD1 (6 bases). Germline-derived CDR1 and CDR2 are SNHLY and FYNNEI. This CDR3 has 14 residues. V lost 9 bases and J 4 bases, leaving 16 bases between the germline ends.

This chain joins TRBV5-1 and TRBJ1-4; D might be TRBD1 (6 bases). There are 16 residues in the CDR3. CDR1 and CDR2 from the germline V gene are SGHRS and YFSETQ. Trimming took 1 base from V and 2 from J, leaving 12 bases between them. The CDR3, as DNA: TGCGCCAGCAGCTTGCCCCAGGGGCCCACTAATGAAAAACTGTTTTTT. This codes for CASSLPQGPTNEKLFF.

The chain combines TRBV11-3 with TRBJ2-5, with TRBD2 as a possible D gene (7 bases). In germline, CDR1 is SGHNT, CDR2 YENEEA. With 1 base removed from V and 1 base from J, the gap between germline ends came to 10 bases. The CDR3 runs 15 residues. Here the CDR3 DNA reads TGTGCCAGCAGCTTAGGCGGGGGCCTCCAAGAGACCCAGTACTTC. This encodes CASSLGGGLQETQYF.

The chain's CDR3 is CASSLERGEQFF. CDR3 nucleotides: TGTGCCAGCAGCTTAGAACGCGGTGAGCAGTTCTTC. The chain uses TRBV11-2 and TRBJ2-1; D unclear. The V and J ends lost 0 bases and 9 bases respectively, with 6 bases between them. Germline CDR1 and CDR2: SGHAT and FQNNGV. This CDR3 comprises 12 residues.